This T cell receptor (beta chain) was recorded in a study of T cells expressing NK-cell markers. Study overall: Sequencing of TCR beta repertoires drew on sorted CD3+CD56+NKG2C+, CD3+CD56+NKG2C- and CD3+CD56-NKG2C+ T cells.

The authors made TCR beta cDNA libraries by 5'RACE template switching. This switching added a universal primer site and UMIs. No DNA is given; TCRdb re-called the 5' RACE reads and lists each CDR3 protein once. The repertoire table contains 150,000 or so distinct CDR3 sequences. Whole-study findings and limits: In a group of several donors, dominant NKG2C+ clonotypes represented about 1.0-8% of CD8+ T cells. Leadership of the CD3+CD56-NKG2C+ fraction also belonged to these clonotypes in a handful of donors.

The length of the CDR3 is 12 residues. Note on this clonotype: What it binds is not known.

The chain has TRBV12-3 or TRBV12-4 and TRBJ1-2; as DNA is missing, the TRBD1 call by TCRdb cannot be tested. Sequenced material: blood T cells: a sorted CD56 or NKG2C T cell subset, CD4+ or CD8+ T cells, or bulk PBMC T cells (not recorded which). This sequence originates from a woman in her forties or fifties in good health. The CDR3 spells CASSLDSYGYTF.